The 8 T cell receptor beta chains listed next were all sequenced from one sample in a study of cytomegalovirus exposure and HLA in healthy donors. Data came from immunoSEQ multiplex PCR; TCRdb stores just in-frame clones and leaves some out. The sample contains around 350,000 clones, around 86% of which appear only once. Sequenced material: PBMCs. These TCRs come from a young woman in good health and CMV-seronegative.

The CDR3 coding sequence is TGTGCCTGGAGTCGGTCCAGAATGCGGGGTCCAGGGTCCACCTTC. Encoded protein: CAWSRSRMRGPGSTF. This chain uses TRBV30 with TRBJ1-2; D possibly corresponds to TRBD1 (5 bases). The germline gives CDR1 GTSNPN, CDR2 SVGIG (reference sequence). Trimming cost V 2 bases and J 13 bases, with 26 bases left between them. The CDR3 totals 15 residues.

The V gene is TRBV30, the J gene TRBJ1-1; 7 positions match TRBD1. With V trimmed by 4 bases and J by 3 bases, 11 bases remained unmatched. Germline-derived CDR1 and CDR2 are GTSNPN and SVGIG (reference sequence). This CDR3 comprises 15 residues. CDR3 bases: TGTGCCTGGAAGAATCTCCAAACAGGGGACACTGAAGCTTTCTTT. Protein: CAWKNLQTGDTEAFF.

The chain joins TRBV18 to TRBJ2-1, with 8 bases lining up with TRBD2. The CDR3 contains 12 residues. The J segment lost 10 bases and the V segment lost 8 bases, leaving 7 bases of the junction unmatched. Per germline, CDR1 KGHSH and CDR2 LQKENI. The CDR3 sequence is CASQQASGEQFF. DNA for the CDR3: TGTGCCAGCCAACAGGCTAGCGGGGAGCAGTTCTTC.

The chain carries TRBV6-5 and TRBJ2-3; D remains unclear. Per germline, CDR1 MNHEY and CDR2 SVGAGI. V was pared by 0 bases and J by 6 bases, with 7 bases between. This CDR3 is 13 amino acids long. CDR3 in DNA: TGTGCCAGCAGTTACTCGTTTGCGGATACGCAGTATTTT. Amino acid sequence: CASSYSFADTQYF.

This clone was found once. The J gene is TRBJ1-4, the V gene TRBV19, with 8 bases fitting TRBD1. V lost 5 bases to trimming and J lost 4 bases; unmatched junction nucleotides: 6. The CDR3 totals 15 residues. Germline V gene lookup returns CDR1 LNHDA and CDR2 SQIVND (reference sequence). CDR3 loop: CASSLRTGYNEKLFF. DNA for the CDR3: TGTGCCAGTAGTCTCCGGACAGGGTATAATGAAAAACTGTTTTTT.

The chain is built from TRBV6-1 and TRBJ2-3, with 10 bases that match TRBD1. The CDR3 contains 15 residues. Looked up from germline, CDR1 is MNHNS and CDR2 is SASEGT. Trimming removed 4 bases from V and 12 bases from J; junction bases left unmatched: 13. The DNA of the CDR3 is TGTGCCAGCAGTGTAGGACAGGGGGTAGCAGAATCACAGTATTTT. Its translation is CASSVGQGVAESQYF.

This rearrangement joins TRBV5-1 to TRBJ2-7; a possible D gene is TRBD2 (6 bases). Deletions cut 2 bases from V and 3 bases from J, with 15 bases between. CDR3 length equals 15 residues. CDR1 SGHRS and CDR2 YFSETQ come from the germline V gene. In DNA form, the CDR3 reads TGCGCCAGCAGCTTCGGGACGGGAGAAGGCTACGAGCAGTACTTC. It codes for CASSFGTGEGYEQYF.

The rearrangement links TRBV14 to TRBJ2-5, with a tentative D call TRBD1 (6 bases). V was pared by 2 bases and J by 2 bases, with 12 bases between. The CDR3 sequence is 15 residues long. Germline assignment: CDR1 SGHDN and CDR2 FVKESK. The CDR3 coding sequence is TGTGCCAGCAGCCAATACGGGACACCTCAAGAGACCCAGTACTTC. This gives the protein CASSQYGTPQETQYF.